What follows is one T cell receptor (beta chain) and its context. What it binds is not known. Treatment defined: oral pan-JAK inhibitor, 5-10 mg twice daily. Peripheral blood, together with lesional scalp punch biopsies, was collected from alopecia areata patients. Sorted populations comprised CD4+ and CD8+ T cells obtained from PBMCs. The data derive from a study of CD8+ T cells in alopecia areata. Notes on the study in general: Given one nonresponder, whether baseline CD8+ expansion relates to response remains uncertain.

cDNA serving as the sequencing template came from extracted, reverse transcribed RNA. Only in-frame clones appear in the TCRdb table, and some are missing; sequencing was by immunoSEQ multiplex PCR. The profile shows 140,000 to 150,000 clones, nearly 55% of them singletons. This CDR3 contains 13 residues. Germline CDR1 reads SGHTA; CDR2 reads FQGNSA. V lost 6 bases and J lost 7, with 15 bases in between. The TCR was taken from a human donor with alopecia areata. The sample here was CD8+ T cells sorted from blood, taken at week 4, from a patient treated with tofacitinib. V usage is TRBV7-2 and J usage is TRBJ1-1; TRBD1 might be the D (5 bases). The CDR3 protein is CASSPYGGVEAFF. CDR3 DNA sequence: TGTGCCAGCAGTCCGTATGGGGGGGTTGAAGCTTTCTTT.